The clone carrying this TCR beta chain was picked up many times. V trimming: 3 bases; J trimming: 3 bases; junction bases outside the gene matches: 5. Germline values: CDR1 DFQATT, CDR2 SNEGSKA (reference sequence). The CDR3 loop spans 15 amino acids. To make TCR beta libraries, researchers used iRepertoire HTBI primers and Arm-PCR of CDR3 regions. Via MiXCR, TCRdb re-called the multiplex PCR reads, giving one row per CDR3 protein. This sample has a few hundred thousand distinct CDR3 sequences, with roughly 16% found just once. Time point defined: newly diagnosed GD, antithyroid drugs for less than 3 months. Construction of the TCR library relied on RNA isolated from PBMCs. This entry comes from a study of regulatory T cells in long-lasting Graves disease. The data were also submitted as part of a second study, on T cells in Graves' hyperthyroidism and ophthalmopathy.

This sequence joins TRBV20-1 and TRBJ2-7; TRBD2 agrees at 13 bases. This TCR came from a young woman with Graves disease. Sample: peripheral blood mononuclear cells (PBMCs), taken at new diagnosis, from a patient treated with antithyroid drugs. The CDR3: CSARGLAGPLYEQYF. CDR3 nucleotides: TGCAGTGCTAGGGGACTAGCGGGACCTCTCTACGAGCAGTACTTC.